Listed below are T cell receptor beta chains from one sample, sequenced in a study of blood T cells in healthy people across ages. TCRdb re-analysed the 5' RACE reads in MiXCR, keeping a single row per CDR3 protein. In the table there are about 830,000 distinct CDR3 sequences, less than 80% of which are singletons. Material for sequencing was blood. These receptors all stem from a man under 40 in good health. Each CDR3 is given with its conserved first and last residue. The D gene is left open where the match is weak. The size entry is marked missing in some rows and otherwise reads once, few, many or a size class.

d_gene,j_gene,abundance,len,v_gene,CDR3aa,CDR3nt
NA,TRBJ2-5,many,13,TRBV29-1,CSVEEVRAETQYF,TGCAGCGTTGAAGAAGTCAGGGCAGAGACCCAGTACTTC
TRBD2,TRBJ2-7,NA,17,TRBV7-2,CASSFIVFAGGPGEQYF,TGTGCCAGCAGCTTCATAGTCTTTGCGGGGGGGCCGGGCGAGCAGTACTTC
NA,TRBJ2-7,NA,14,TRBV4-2,CASSQMLYEFEQYF,TGTGCCAGCAGCCAAATGCTGTATGAGTTCGAGCAGTACTTC
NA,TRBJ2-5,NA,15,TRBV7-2,CASSFDRGCQETQYF,TGTGCCAGCAGCTTCGATCGGGGGTGCCAAGAGACCCAGTACTTC
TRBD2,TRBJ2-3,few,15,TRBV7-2,CASSSQAGGPDTQYF,TGTGCCAGCAGCTCTCAAGCGGGGGGGCCAGATACGCAGTATTTT
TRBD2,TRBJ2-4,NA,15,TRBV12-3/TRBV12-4,CASTVAGIAKNIQYF,TGTGCCAGCACCGTAGCGGGGATAGCCAAAAACATTCAGTACTTC
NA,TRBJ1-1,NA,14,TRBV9,CASSVSGVPTEAFF,TGTGCCAGCAGCGTGTCAGGGGTCCCCACTGAAGCTTTCTTT
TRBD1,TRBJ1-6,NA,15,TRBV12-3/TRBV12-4,CASSTPGQTGSPLHF,TGTGCCAGCAGTACACCGGGACAGACTGGTTCACCCCTCCACTTT
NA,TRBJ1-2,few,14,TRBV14,CASSPQGGGYGYTF,TGTGCCAGCAGCCCACAGGGCGGGGGCTATGGCTACACCTTC
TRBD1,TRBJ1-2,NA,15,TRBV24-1,CALRAETGPNYGYTF,TGTGCCCTTCGAGCAGAGACAGGGCCTAACTATGGCTACACCTTC
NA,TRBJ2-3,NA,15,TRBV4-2,CASSLKGARADTQYF,TGTGCCAGCAGCCTCAAAGGGGCGCGGGCAGATACGCAGTATTTT
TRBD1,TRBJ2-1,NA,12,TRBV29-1,CSVVTGGNEQFF,TGCAGCGTTGTAACAGGGGGCAATGAGCAGTTCTTC
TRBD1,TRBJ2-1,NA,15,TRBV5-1,CASSPGQGRYNEQFF,TGCGCCAGCAGCCCAGGACAGGGGAGATACAATGAGCAGTTCTTC
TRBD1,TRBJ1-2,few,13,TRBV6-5,CASGTGAPYGYTF,TGTGCCAGCGGGACAGGGGCACCCTATGGCTACACCTTC
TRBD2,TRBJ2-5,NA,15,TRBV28,CASSPGGGAYNEQYF,TGTGCCAGCAGCCCAGGCGGGGGAGCCTACAATGAGCAGTACTTC
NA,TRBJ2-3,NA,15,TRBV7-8,CASSHDSYSTDTQYF,TGTGCCAGCAGCCACGACAGCTATAGCACAGATACGCAGTATTTT
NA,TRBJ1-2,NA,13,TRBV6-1,CATAGTKNYGYTF,TGTGCCACCGCCGGGACAAAAAACTATGGCTACACCTTC
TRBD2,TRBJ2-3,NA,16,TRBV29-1,CSVEGTSGVNTDTQYF,TGCAGCGTTGAAGGGACTAGCGGGGTGAACACAGATACGCAGTATTTT
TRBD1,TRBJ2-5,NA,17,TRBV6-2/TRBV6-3,CASSYSGTEIFQETQYF,TGTGCCAGCAGTTACTCGGGGACAGAGATCTTCCAAGAGACCCAGTACTTC
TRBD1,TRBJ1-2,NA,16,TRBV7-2,CASSFTGGEVGNGYTF,TGTGCCAGCAGCTTCACAGGGGGCGAGGTGGGAAACGGCTACACCTTC
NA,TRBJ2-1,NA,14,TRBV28,CASSRPVPYNEQFF,TGTGCCAGCAGTCGGCCTGTACCCTACAATGAGCAGTTCTTC
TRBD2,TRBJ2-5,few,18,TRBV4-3,CASSQVLAGGLDQETQYF,TGCGCCAGCAGCCAAGTGCTAGCGGGGGGGCTTGACCAAGAGACCCAGTACTTC
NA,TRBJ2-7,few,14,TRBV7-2,CASSLDYSSYEQYF,TGTGCCAGCAGCTTAGATTACTCCTCTTATGAGCAGTACTTC
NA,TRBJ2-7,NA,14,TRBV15,CATSRVAGPYEQYF,TGTGCCACCAGCAGAGTGGCTGGCCCCTACGAGCAGTACTTC